Listed below are T cell receptor beta chains from one sample, sequenced in a study of blood T cell repertoires in COVID-19. Measured with immunoSEQ multiplex PCR; TCRdb has only the in-frame clones, and not every one. The sample has about 270,000 clones, roughly 88% seen once. The sample comprised PBMCs or T cells enriched from blood (not recorded which). These receptor sequences come from a woman aged 25 to 45 who had recovered from COVID-19. Each CDR3 is given with its conserved first and last residue. D genes are given only for firm matches.

V: TRBV27
J: TRBJ2-1
D: .
DNA: TGTGCCAGCCGTCGAGACTTTAATCAGTTCTTC
CDR3: CASRRDFNQFF

V: TRBV6-5
J: TRBJ1-5
D: .
DNA: TGTGCCAGCAGTTTACGAGAACGTCAGCCCCAGCATTTT
CDR3: CASSLRERQPQHF

V: TRBV5-6
J: TRBJ1-2
D: TRBD1
DNA: TGTGCCAGCAGCCCGGGGGACAGCTCGGGATATGGCTACACCTTC
CDR3: CASSPGDSSGYGYTF

V: TRBV28
J: TRBJ1-1
D: .
DNA: TGTGCCAGCAGTTTACGACACCTTCTCACTGAAGCTTTCTTT
CDR3: CASSLRHLLTEAFF

V: TRBV7-2
J: TRBJ2-5
D: .
DNA: TGTGCCAGCAGCTTAGGAAATTTGCGGACCCAGTACTTC
CDR3: CASSLGNLRTQYF

V: TRBV4-3
J: TRBJ1-2
D: .
DNA: TGCGCCAGCAGCCATTATCCGGGTCCTTCAAGCTATGGCTACACCTTC
CDR3: CASSHYPGPSSYGYTF

V: TRBV2
J: TRBJ2-7
D: .
DNA: TGTGCCAGCACCAACAACTACGAGCAGTACTTC
CDR3: CASTNNYEQYF

V: TRBV5-1
J: TRBJ2-7
D: TRBD2
DNA: TGCGCCAGCAGCTCGGGACTAGCGGTCGCCTACGAGCAGTACTTC
CDR3: CASSSGLAVAYEQYF

V: TRBV27
J: TRBJ1-5
D: .
DNA: TGTGCCAGCAGTTCGGGGGGGTATGGCAATCAGCCCCAGCATTTT
CDR3: CASSSGGYGNQPQHF

V: TRBV29-1
J: TRBJ1-2
D: .
DNA: TGCAGCGTCATAGAACAGGTGGAAGGTGGCTACACCTTC
CDR3: CSVIEQVEGGYTF

V: TRBV5-1
J: TRBJ2-3
D: TRBD1
DNA: TGCGCCAGCAGCGAGGGACAGGGAGAGACAGATACGCAGTATTTT
CDR3: CASSEGQGETDTQYF

V: TRBV27
J: TRBJ1-1
D: .
DNA: TGTGCCAGCATCAAGAGTCGGACTGAAGCTTTCTTT
CDR3: CASIKSRTEAFF

V: TRBV11-2
J: TRBJ2-5
D: .
DNA: TGTGCCAGCAGCCAACGGGGCCAAGACAGGTTGGGACGGGAGACCCAGTACTTC
CDR3: CASSQRGQDRLGRETQYF

V: TRBV5-1
J: TRBJ1-3
D: TRBD1
DNA: TGCGCCAGCAGCTTAGGGGACAGGCCCATATATTTT
CDR3: CASSLGDRPIYF

V: TRBV27
J: TRBJ1-2
D: TRBD1
DNA: TGTGCCAGCAGTTTATTGGGCAGGGGGCACGACTATGGCTACACCTTC
CDR3: CASSLLGRGHDYGYTF

V: TRBV12-3/TRBV12-4
J: TRBJ1-1
D: .
DNA: TGTGCCAGCAGTTGGGAGAGGAACACTGAAGCTTTCTTT
CDR3: CASSWERNTEAFF

V: TRBV14
J: TRBJ1-1
D: .
DNA: TGTGCCAGCAGCCATAAAGCGGGGGGCACTGAAGCTTTCTTT
CDR3: CASSHKAGGTEAFF

V: TRBV10-1
J: TRBJ1-5
D: .
DNA: TGCGCCAGCAGTGAGTCGAAGGGAGTGCAGCCCCAGCATTTT
CDR3: CASSESKGVQPQHF

V: TRBV12-3/TRBV12-4
J: TRBJ1-5
D: .
DNA: TGTGCCAGCAGTTTCGGTAGCAATCAGCCCCAGCATTTT
CDR3: CASSFGSNQPQHF

V: TRBV28
J: TRBJ2-1
D: TRBD2
DNA: TGTGCCAGCAGTCCCGGTGGGGGAGGGCGTCGATTGGAGTTCTTC
CDR3: CASSPGGGGRRLEFF

V: TRBV18
J: TRBJ2-1
D: TRBD2
DNA: TGTGCCAGCTCACGCGGCGGGAGGGCCCCTGAGCAGTTCTTC
CDR3: CASSRGGRAPEQFF

V: TRBV11-2
J: TRBJ2-7
D: TRBD1
DNA: TGTGCCAGCAGCTCCTGGGGGACACAGGGGTCCTACGAGCAGTACTTC
CDR3: CASSSWGTQGSYEQYF

V: TRBV27
J: TRBJ1-5
D: .
DNA: TGTGCCAGCAGTCAGTCCTTCGGATCCAGCCGGGTCAACAATCAGCCCCAGCATTTT
CDR3: CASSQSFGSSRVNNQPQHF

V: TRBV15
J: TRBJ1-5
D: .
DNA: TGTGCCACAAAAGACGTCCGGGTATCTTATAGCAATCAGCCCCAGCATTTT
CDR3: CATKDVRVSYSNQPQHF

V: TRBV7-2
J: TRBJ1-2
D: TRBD1
DNA: TGTGCCAGCAGCCCCGGGACAGGGATTCTTTATGGCTACACCTTC
CDR3: CASSPGTGILYGYTF